This T cell receptor beta chain was documented in a study of blood T cell repertoires in COVID-19. Study-level background: Specimens from acute and convalescent COVID-19 originated in the United States, Italy and Spain. T cells, B-cell-depleted T cells, or PBMCs provided the cDNA or gDNA that served as material.

One Seattle source followed patients from active infection through their disease course. TCRdb's copy holds only in-frame clones and misses some; the assay was immunoSEQ multiplex PCR. Among roughly 460,000 clones listed, 70% to 90% were seen once. The CDR3 contains 15 residues. V lost 5 bases and J 4 bases, leaving 15 bases between the germline ends. CDR1 is MNHEY and CDR2 is SVGAGI in the germline V gene. The sequenced sample was peripheral blood. The TCR sequence derives from a man between 18 and 29 years old with COVID-19, enrolled during active disease. The chain is built from TRBV6-5 and TRBJ1-5; D is unclear. The CDR3 reads CASSRSGEGNQPQHF. The CDR3 DNA is TGTGCCAGCAGTAGATCCGGGGAGGGAAATCAGCCCCAGCATTTT.